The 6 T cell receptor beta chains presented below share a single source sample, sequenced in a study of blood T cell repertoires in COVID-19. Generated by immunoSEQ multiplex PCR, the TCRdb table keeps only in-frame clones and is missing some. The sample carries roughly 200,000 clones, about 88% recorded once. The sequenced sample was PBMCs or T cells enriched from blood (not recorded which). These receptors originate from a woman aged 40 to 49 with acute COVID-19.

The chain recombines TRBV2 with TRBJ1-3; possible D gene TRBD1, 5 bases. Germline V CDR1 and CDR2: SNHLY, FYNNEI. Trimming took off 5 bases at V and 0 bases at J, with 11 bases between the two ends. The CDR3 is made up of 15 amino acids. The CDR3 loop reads CASSSTVFSGNTIYF. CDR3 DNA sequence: TGTGCCAGCAGTTCGACAGTTTTCTCTGGAAACACCATATATTTT.

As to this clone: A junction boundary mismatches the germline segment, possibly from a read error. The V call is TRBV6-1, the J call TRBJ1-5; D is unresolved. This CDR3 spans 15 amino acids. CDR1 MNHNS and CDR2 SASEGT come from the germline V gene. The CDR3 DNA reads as TGTGCCAGCAGGGAAGGAGCAAATAGCAATCAGCCCCAGCATTTT. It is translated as CASREGANSNQPQHF.

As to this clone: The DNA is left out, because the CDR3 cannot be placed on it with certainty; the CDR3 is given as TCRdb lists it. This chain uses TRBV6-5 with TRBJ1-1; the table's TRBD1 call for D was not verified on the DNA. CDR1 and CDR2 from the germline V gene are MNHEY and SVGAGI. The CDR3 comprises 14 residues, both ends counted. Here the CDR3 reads CASSTSTGNTEAFF.

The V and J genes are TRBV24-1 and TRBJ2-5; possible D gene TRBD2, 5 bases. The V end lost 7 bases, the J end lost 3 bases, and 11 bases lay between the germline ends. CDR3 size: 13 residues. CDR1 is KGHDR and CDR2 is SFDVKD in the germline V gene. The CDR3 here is CATRPDGEETQYF. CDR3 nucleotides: TGTGCCACCAGACCCGACGGGGAAGAGACCCAGTACTTC.

This chain's CDR3 is CASSEARGGGEKLFF. The CDR3 DNA follows: TGTGCCAGCAGTGAAGCGCGGGGTGGTGGGGAAAAACTGTTTTTT. The V gene is TRBV6-1, the J gene TRBJ1-4, with D hard to call. This CDR3 contains 15 residues. V lost 0 bases and J 8 bases, leaving 13 bases between the germline ends. Looked up from germline, CDR1 is MNHNS and CDR2 is SASEGT.

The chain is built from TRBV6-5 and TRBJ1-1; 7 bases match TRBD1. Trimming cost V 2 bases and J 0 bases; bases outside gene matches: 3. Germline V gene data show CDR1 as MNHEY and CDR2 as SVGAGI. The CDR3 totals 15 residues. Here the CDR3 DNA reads TGTGCCAGCAGTTACGCGGACAGGTTGAACACTGAAGCTTTCTTT. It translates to CASSYADRLNTEAFF.